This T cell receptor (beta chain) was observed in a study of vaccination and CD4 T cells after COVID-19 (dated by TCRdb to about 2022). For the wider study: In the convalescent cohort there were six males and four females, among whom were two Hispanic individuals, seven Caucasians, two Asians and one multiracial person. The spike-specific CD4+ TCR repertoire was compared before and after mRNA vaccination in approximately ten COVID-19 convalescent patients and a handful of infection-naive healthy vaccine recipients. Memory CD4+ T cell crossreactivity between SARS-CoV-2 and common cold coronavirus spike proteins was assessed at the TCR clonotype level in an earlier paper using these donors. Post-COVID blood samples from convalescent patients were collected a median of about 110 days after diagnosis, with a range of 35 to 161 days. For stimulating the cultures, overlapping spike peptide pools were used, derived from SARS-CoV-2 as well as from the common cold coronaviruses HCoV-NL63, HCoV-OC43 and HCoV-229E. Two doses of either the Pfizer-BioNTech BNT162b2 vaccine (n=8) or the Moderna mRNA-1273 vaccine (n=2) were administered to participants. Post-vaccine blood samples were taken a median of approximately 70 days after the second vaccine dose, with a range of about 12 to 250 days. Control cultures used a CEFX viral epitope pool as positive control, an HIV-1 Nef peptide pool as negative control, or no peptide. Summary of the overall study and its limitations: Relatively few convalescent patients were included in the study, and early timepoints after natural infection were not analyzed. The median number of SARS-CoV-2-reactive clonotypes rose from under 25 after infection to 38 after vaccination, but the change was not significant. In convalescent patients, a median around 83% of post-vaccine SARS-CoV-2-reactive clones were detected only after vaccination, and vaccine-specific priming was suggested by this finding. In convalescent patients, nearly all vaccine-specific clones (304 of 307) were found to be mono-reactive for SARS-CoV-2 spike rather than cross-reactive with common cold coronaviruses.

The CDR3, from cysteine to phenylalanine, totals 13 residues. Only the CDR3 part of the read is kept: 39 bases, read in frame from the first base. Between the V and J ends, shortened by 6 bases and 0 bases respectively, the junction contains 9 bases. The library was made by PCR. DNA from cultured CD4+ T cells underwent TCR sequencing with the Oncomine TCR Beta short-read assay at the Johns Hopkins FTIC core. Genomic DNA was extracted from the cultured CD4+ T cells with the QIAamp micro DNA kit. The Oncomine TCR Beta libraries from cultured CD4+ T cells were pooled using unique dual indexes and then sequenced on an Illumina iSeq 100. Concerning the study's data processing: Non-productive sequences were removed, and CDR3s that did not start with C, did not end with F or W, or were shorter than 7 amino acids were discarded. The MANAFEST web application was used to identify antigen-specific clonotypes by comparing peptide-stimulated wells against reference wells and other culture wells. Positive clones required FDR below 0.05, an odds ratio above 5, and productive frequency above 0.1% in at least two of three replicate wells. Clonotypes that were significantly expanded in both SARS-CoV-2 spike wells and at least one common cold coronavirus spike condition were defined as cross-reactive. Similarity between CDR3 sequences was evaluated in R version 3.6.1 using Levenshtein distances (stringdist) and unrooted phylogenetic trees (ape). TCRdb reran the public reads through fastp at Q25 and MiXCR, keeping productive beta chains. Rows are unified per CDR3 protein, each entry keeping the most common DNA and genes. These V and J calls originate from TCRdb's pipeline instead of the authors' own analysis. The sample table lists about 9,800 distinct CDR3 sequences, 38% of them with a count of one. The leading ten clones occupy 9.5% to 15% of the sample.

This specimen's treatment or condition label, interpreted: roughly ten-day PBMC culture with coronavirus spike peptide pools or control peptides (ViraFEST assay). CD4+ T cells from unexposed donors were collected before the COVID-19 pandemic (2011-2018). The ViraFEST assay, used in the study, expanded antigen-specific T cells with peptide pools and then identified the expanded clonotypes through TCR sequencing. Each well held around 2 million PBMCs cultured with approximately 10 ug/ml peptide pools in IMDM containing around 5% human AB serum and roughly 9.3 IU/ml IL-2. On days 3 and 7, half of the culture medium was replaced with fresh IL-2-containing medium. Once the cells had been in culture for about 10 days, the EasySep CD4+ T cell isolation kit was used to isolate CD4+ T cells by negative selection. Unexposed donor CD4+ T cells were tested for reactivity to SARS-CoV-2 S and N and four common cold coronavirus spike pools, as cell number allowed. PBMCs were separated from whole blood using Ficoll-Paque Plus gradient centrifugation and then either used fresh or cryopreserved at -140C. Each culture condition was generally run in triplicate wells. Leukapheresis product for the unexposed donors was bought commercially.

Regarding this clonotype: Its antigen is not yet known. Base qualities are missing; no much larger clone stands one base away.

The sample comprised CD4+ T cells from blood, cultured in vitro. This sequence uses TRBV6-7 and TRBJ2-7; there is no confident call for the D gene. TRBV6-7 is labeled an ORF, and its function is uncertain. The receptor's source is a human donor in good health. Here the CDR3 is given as CASRIVGSYEQYF. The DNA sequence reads TGTGCCAGCAGAATAGTGGGCTCCTACGAGCAGTACTTC.